Given below is one T cell receptor beta chain in context. The data were taken from a study of blood T cell repertoires in COVID-19. On the study more broadly: The origin of the acute and convalescent COVID-19 samples was the United States, Italy and Spain.

Clones were sequenced by immunoSEQ multiplex PCR, and TCRdb holds only the in-frame ones, with some missing. The profile shows roughly 71,000 clones, just over 85% of them singletons. The TCR was taken from a man aged 25 to 45 with acute or convalescent COVID-19. Specimen: peripheral blood.

This CDR3 reads CASSVWGSGIGEQFF. The CDR3 DNA reads as TGTGCCAGCAGCGTATGGGGCAGCGGGATTGGAGAGCAGTTCTTC. The chain links TRBV9 to TRBJ2-1; 7 bases agree with TRBD2. Germline V gene lookup returns CDR1 SGDLS and CDR2 YYNGEE. V gave up 1 base and J gave up 10 bases; unmatched junction bases: 11. The CDR3 sequence is 15 residues long. Looking up the rest from reference TRBV9 and TRBJ2-1 gives the full variable domain: DSGVTQTPKHLITATGQRVTLRCSPRSGDLSVYWYQQSLDQGLQFLIQYYNGEERAKGNILERFSAQQFPDLHSELNLSSLELGDSALYFCASSVWGSGIGEQFFGPGTRLTVL.